The 4 T cell receptor beta chains listed next were all sequenced from one sample in a study of shared clonotypes between healthy human individuals. Method: immunoSEQ multiplex PCR; TCRdb's copy keeps in-frame clones and lacks some. The data show approximately 440,000 clones, with roughly 80% seen just once and 12% held by the top ten. Sequenced: PBMCs. The receptors were gathered from a middle-aged woman in good health. Some clones in this sample may be carry-over from other donors' samples.

The table lists this clone with a count of one. The rearrangement uses TRBV29-1 and TRBJ2-7; 9 nucleotides agree with TRBD1. This CDR3 is 13 amino acids long. CDR1 SQVTM and CDR2 ANQGSEA come from the germline V gene. Losses at the gene ends were 1 base for V and 5 bases for J; bases not matched to a gene: 3. CDR3 protein: CSVEGTGVDEQYF. CDR3 DNA sequence: TGCAGCGTTGAAGGGACAGGGGTGGACGAGCAGTACTTC.

A word on this clone: A single base separates this from a much larger clone, so it may be a read error. The CDR3 nucleotides read TGTGCCAGCAGTACGCGGACTAGCGGGAGCGATGAGCAGTTCTTC. This translates into CASSTRTSGSDEQFF. The chain has TRBV5-8 and TRBJ2-1; 13 bases align to TRBD2. The J segment lost 8 bases and the V segment lost 5 bases, leaving 7 bases of the junction unmatched. This CDR3 has 15 amino acids. Germline-derived CDR1 and CDR2 are SGHTS and YDEGEE.

The CDR3 loop reads CAISDGQAGPYF. CDR3 coding DNA: TGTGCCATCAGTGACGGCCAAGCGGGTCCTTACTTC. V and J are TRBV10-3 and TRBJ2-7; tentative D call: TRBD2 (6 bases). CDR1 is ENHRY and CDR2 is SYGVKD in the germline V gene. The CDR3 sequence is 12 residues long. Trimming pared 3 bases from V and 13 bases from J, leaving 16 bases between.

The chain combines TRBV27 with TRBJ2-7; 13 nucleotides agree with TRBD2. Trimming at V came to 2 bases and at J to 4 bases, leaving 8 bases not matched to a gene. There are 17 residues in the CDR3. Germline V gives CDR1 MNHEY, CDR2 SMNVEV (reference sequence). As DNA, the CDR3 is TGTGCCAGCAGTTTACGTCGGGGACTAGCGGGACGATACGAGCAGTACTTC. This gives the protein CASSLRRGLAGRYEQYF.